This TCR beta chain was retrieved from a study of T cells in Graves' hyperthyroidism and ophthalmopathy (dated by TCRdb to between 2018 and 2021). Study-level background: Peripheral blood was collected at initial diagnosis, before any treatment. To identify distinguishing TCR V-J signatures, a discovery cohort of 100 or so patients was used, comprising 43 with Graves' ophthalmopathy and around 57 with stable Graves' hyperthyroidism. An independent validation cohort of around 19 hyperthyroidism patients and about 16 patients who later progressed to ophthalmopathy tested prospective prediction of ophthalmopathy. The 95 to 100 discovery patients were divided at random into training and test sets in a 7:3 ratio. The study also compared thyroid tissue and blood T-cell repertoires from five or six Graves' hyperthyroidism patients. After blood sampling, hyperthyroidism patients were treated with methimazole at a starting dose of 30 mg daily, and ophthalmopathy patients were treated with high-dose intravenous methylprednisolone. According to the paper, TCR Vbeta CDR3 sequencing was carried out on over 130 peripheral blood samples, which came from approximately 41 ophthalmopathy, around 75 hyperthyroidism and about 17 progressor patients. Points the paper makes about the study in general: Sample size was not statistically predetermined, and blinding of investigators to group allocation was not performed. A 13 V-J signature model separated ophthalmopathy from stable hyperthyroidism, with around 91% sensitivity and 81% to 83% specificity in cross-validation and 80%/75% in testing. In validation, the model predicted progression to ophthalmopathy with 55% to 71% sensitivity and 72% to 85% specificity, a median of approximately 6.5 months before onset. Most expanded thyroid clonotypes (frequency above 0.001) were also detected in blood, suggesting blood repertoires may reflect thyroid immune responses.

Stable Graves' hyperthyroidism was defined as the absence of progression to ophthalmopathy over 18 months of follow-up. Hyperthyroidism patients were aged 18 to 65 years and newly diagnosed, with disease duration of less than 2 months. Any patient with an uncontrolled infection, another autoimmune disease, pregnancy or lactation was excluded. Clinical symptoms, serum thyroxine and TRAb, thyroid ultrasound, and orbital computed tomography formed the basis for the diagnoses. PBMCs were separated from approximately 9.9 ml of fresh peripheral blood using Ficoll-Paque density gradient centrifugation. Total RNA was extracted using Trizol reagent, and RNA quality was assessed on an Agilent 2100 Bioanalyzer. This clonotype was counted many times. Its antigen remains undetermined. Nothing much larger sits one base from this clone, and base qualities are not available. The TCR beta CDR3 regions were amplified from RNA transcripts. The first round of RT-PCR for the TCR CDR3 was performed with the HTBI primer set and the Qiagen OneStep RT-PCR kit. The libraries were constructed in a second round of multiplex PCR and then size-selected and purified. The libraries were sequenced on an Illumina HiSeq2000 using paired-end 100 bp reads. On the study's bioinformatics: SOAPnuke was used to process the raw data, throwing out any read that contained adapters or uncalled bases, had a mean Phred below 15, or lacked an exact constant-primer or identifier match. High-quality paired reads were merged using COPE v1.2.5, and each unique nucleotide sequence was defined as a clonotype. MiTCR v1.1 was used to align the clonotypes against IMGT TRBV, TRBD and TRBJ reference segments. The analysis was restricted to V-J combinations with a frequency above 0.0001, which together covered 99.2% of the repertoires. A TCS score was defined as the ratio between F50 (clonal expansion) and ExV (chaos), using BLOSUM62-based TCRdist between CDR3 peptides within each V-J. Welch's t-statistics and random forest reduced fewer than 550 V-J features to roughly 13, which were used in a naive Bayes classifier (R e1071). TCRdb's own reprocessing of the public reads used fastp at Q25 and MiXCR and kept productive beta chains. CDR3 protein duplicates are merged, each entry listing the most common genes and DNA. In this record, the V and J calls reflect TCRdb's handling and not the investigators' own analysis. In this sample the table shows some 350,000 distinct CDR3 sequences, about a fifth of which occur a single time. 3.7% of the sample is taken by the ten largest.

Reading from cysteine to phenylalanine, the CDR3 counts 15 amino acids. Here the CDR3 DNA is all that survives: 45 bases in frame from base 1. V is shortened by 0 bases, J by 5 bases, and the region joining them spans 13 bases. From a lookup of the germline V gene, CDR1 and CDR2 are SGHAT and FQNNGV. The origin of this receptor is a woman younger than 30 with Graves' hyperthyroidism. The sequence joins TRBV11-2 to TRBJ1-2, and perhaps TRBD1 as D gene, on 6 matching bases. Material for sequencing was blood. The CDR3 loop reads CASSLERRGGYGYTF. The nucleotide sequence reads as follows: TGTGCCAGCAGCTTAGAGCGCAGGGGAGGGTATGGCTACACCTTC.